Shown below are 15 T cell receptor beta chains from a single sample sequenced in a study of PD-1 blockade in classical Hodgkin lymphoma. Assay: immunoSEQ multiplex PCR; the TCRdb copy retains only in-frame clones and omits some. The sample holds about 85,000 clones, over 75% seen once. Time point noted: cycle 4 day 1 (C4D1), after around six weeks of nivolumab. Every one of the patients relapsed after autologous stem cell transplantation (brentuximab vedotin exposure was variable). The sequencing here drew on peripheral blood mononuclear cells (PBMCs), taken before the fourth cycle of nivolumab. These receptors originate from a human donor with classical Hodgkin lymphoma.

This CDR3 reads CATSRDQGRPFPEQYF. The CDR3 bases are TGTGCCACCAGCAGAGATCAAGGCAGGCCCTTCCCTGAGCAGTACTTC. V gene TRBV15 combines with J gene TRBJ2-7; D remains unclear. Germline CDR1 and CDR2: LNHNV and YYDKDF (reference sequence). This CDR3 spans 16 amino acids. Trimming left V 0 bases short and J 7 bases short, with 19 bases between.

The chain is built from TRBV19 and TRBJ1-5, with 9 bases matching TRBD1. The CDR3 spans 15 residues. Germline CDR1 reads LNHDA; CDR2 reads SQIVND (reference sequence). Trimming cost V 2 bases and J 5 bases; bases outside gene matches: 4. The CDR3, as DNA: TGTGCCAGTAGTATATATAGGACAGGGGATCAGCCCCAGCATTTT. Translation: CASSIYRTGDQPQHF.

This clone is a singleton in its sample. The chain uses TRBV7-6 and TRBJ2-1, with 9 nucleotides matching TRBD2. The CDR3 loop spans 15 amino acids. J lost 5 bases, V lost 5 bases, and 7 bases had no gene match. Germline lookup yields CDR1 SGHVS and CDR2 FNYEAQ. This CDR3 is CASSAGLAPHNEQFF. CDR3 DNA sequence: TGTGCCAGCAGCGCGGGACTAGCCCCCCACAATGAGCAGTTCTTC.

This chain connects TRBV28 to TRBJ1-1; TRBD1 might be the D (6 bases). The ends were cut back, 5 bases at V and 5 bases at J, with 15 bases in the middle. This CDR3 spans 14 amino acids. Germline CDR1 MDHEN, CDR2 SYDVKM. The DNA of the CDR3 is TGTGCCAGCAGTCCCCGGGGGCGGTGGACTGAAGCTTTCTTT. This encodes CASSPRGRWTEAFF.

The CDR3 region is CASSPPGVDRGRVPAGNTIYF. The CDR3 coding sequence is TGTGCCAGCTCACCACCGGGGGTGGACAGGGGGCGCGTTCCGGCTGGAAACACCATATATTTT. This chain links TRBV18 with TRBJ1-3; TRBD1 matches at 11 bases. V shed 0 bases and J 2 bases; nucleotides not matched to a gene: 15. Per germline, CDR1 KGHSH and CDR2 LQKENI. The CDR3 is 21 amino acids.

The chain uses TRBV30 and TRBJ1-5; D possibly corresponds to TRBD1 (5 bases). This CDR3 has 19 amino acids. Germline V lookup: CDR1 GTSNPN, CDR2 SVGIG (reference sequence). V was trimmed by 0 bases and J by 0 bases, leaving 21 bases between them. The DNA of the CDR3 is TGTGCCTGGAGTGTATCACCCCTCCTCGGGACCCCTAGCAATCAGCCCCAGCATTTT. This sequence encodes CAWSVSPLLGTPSNQPQHF.

The CDR3 reads CASSQWYGTEDTGELFF. As DNA, the CDR3 is TGCGCCAGCAGCCAGTGGTACGGGACGGAGGACACCGGGGAGCTGTTTTTT. The chain couples TRBV4-3 to TRBJ2-2; the D call may be TRBD1 or TRBD2 (5 bases each). Germline V gene data show CDR1 as LGHNA and CDR2 as YSLEER. The CDR3 totals 17 residues. V lost 3 bases and J 3 bases, leaving 17 bases between the germline ends.

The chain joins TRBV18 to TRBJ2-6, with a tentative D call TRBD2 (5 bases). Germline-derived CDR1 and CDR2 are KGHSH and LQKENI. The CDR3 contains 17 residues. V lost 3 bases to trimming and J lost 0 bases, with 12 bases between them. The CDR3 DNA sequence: TGTGCCAGCTCACCGTGGAATCGGGGCTCTGGGGCCAACGTCCTGACTTTC. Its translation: CASSPWNRGSGANVLTF.

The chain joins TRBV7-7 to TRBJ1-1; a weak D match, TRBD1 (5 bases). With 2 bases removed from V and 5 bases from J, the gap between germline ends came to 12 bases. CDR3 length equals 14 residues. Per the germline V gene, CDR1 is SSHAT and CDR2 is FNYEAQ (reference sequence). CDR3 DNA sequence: TGTGCCAGCAGCTTAAACCCGGGGCGTACTGAAGCTTTCTTT. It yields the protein CASSLNPGRTEAFF.

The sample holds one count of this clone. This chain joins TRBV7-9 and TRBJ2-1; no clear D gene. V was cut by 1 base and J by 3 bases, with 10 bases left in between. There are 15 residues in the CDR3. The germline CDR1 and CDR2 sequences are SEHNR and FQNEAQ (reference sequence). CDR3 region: CASSLVGFGYNEQFF. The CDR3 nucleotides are TGTGCCAGCAGCTTAGTAGGGTTTGGCTACAATGAGCAGTTCTTC.

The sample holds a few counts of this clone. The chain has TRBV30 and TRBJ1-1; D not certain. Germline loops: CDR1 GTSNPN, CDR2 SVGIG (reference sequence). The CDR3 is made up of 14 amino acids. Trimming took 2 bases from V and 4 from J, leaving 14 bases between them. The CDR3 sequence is CAWSIDFTATEAFF. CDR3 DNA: TGTGCCTGGAGTATCGACTTTACGGCCACTGAAGCTTTCTTT. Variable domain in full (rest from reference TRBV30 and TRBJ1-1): SQTIHQWPATLVQPVGSPLSLECTVEGTSNPNLYWYRQAAGRGLQLLFYSVGIGQISSEVPQNLSASRPQDRQFILSSKKLLLSDSGFYLCAWSIDFTATEAFFGQGTRLTVV.

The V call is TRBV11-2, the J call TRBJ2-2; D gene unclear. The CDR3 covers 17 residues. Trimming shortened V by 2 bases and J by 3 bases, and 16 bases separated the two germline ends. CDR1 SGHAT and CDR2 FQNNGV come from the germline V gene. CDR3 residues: CASSLLSRITDTGELFF. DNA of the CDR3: TGTGCCAGCAGCTTATTATCAAGGATTACAGACACCGGGGAGCTGTTTTTT.

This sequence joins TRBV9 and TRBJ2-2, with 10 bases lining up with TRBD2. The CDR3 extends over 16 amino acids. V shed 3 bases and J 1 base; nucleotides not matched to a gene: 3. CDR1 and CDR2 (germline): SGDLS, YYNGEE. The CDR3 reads CASSALAGGNTGELFF. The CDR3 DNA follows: TGTGCCAGCAGCGCCTTAGCGGGGGGGAACACCGGGGAGCTGTTTTTT.

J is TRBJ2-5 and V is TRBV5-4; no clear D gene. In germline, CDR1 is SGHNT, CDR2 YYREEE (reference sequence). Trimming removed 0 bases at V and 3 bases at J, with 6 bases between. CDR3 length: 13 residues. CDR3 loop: CASSLVQEETQYF. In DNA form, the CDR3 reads TGTGCCAGCAGCTTGGTACAAGAAGAGACCCAGTACTTC.

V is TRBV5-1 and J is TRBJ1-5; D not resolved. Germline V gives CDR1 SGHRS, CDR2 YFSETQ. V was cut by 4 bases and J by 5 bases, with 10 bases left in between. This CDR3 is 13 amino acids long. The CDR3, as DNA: TGCGCCAGCAGCCCTGGGGTGGATCAGCCCCAGCATTTT. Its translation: CASSPGVDQPQHF.